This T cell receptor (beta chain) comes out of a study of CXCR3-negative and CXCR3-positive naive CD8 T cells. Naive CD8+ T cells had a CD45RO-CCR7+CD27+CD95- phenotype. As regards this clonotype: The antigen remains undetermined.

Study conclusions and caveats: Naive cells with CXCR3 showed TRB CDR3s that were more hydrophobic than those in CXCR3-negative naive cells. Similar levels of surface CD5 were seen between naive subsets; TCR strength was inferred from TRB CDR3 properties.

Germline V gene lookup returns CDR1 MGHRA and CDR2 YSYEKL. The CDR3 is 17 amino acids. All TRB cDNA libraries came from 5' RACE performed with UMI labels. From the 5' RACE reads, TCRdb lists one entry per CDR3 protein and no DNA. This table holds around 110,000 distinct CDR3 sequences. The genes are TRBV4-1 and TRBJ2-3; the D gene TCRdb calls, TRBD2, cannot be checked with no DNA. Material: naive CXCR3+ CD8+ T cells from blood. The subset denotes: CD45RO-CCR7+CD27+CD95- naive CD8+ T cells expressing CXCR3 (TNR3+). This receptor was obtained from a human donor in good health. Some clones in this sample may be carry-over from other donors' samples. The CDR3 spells CACSHGLAGGYTDTQYF.